The text below deals with one T cell receptor beta chain. This clonotype has a single count. Its antigen is still unknown. Nothing much larger sits one base from this clone, and base qualities are not available. Donors were 35 to 40 systemically healthy Caucasian individuals from Russia aged roughly 6 to 90 years. Each donor gave around 9.9 milliliters of peripheral blood, collected into EDTA-treated Vacutainer tubes. Ficoll-Paque density-gradient centrifugation was used to isolate PBMCs, with at least 6.5 million per sample. Total RNA, at least 6 micrograms per sample, was extracted from PBMCs with Trizol reagent. For every donor, an aliquot of PBMCs went through flow cytometry to measure the percentages of naive CD45RAhigh/CD27high T cells. Library preparation used 5' RACE. The data were produced on an Illumina HiSeq 2500. A second PCR of about 6 to 11 cycles was run with a J-beta primer mix and a sample-barcoded 5' primer. A unique molecular identifier was introduced onto each TCR beta cDNA molecule by a template-switch 5' adaptor carrying 12 random nucleotides. Each sample yielded at least 3 million CDR3-containing paired-end reads. First-strand cDNA synthesis was performed from all RNA using the Mint cDNA synthesis kit, with priming by a TRBC-specific oligonucleotide. Following uracil-DNA glycosylase treatment, a first 18-cycle PCR with universal primers M1SS and BC2_uni_R was performed on all cDNA. As for how the authors treated the data: For normalization, 1 million high-quality reads were randomly selected from each sample, with every read carrying a distinct molecular identifier. Instead of being binned into consensus sequences, reads with shared molecular identifiers were discarded. MiTCR, with a Q25 quality threshold and the strictest error-elimination algorithm, was used for CDR3 identification, clonotype clustering and error correction. A nonparametric unseen species model with Euler transformation was used to estimate a lower bound on total TCR beta diversity. TCRdb applied fastp at Q25 and MiXCR to the public reads, then kept only in-frame beta chains. Here each entry gathers all rows of one CDR3 protein and keeps the most common genes and DNA. Here the V and J calls rest on TCRdb's processing, not on the authors' analysis. A total of about a million distinct CDR3 sequences appear in this sample, roughly 50% of them only once. The ten largest make up about 21% of the sample.

The data originate from a study of blood T cells in healthy people across ages (dated by TCRdb to about 2015). In terms of the full investigation: In model experiments, template switching captured about one uniquely barcoded TCR beta cDNA molecule for every two T cells. Using deep sequencing normalized with unique cDNA molecular identifiers, the study measured how TCR beta repertoire diversity changes with age. The donors were split into four age groups: young (average 16 years), middle-aged (about 40), aged (roughly 60) and long-lived (approximately 89). To avoid experimental bias, donors of different ages were distributed randomly across sequencing lanes. For two donors (one aged 18 to 29 and one aged 80 or older), the study analyzed two additional independent replicas of 1 million unique cDNA reads from the same blood draw.

Results the study describes overall, beyond this receptor: A strong correlation was found between observed TCR beta diversity and the percentage of naive T cells measured by flow cytometry. As age increased, observed TCR beta diversity per million T cells dropped in a roughly linear way, and a significant reduction was already evident by age 40. Compared with the aged group, the long-lived group had more naive CD4+ T cells, fewer expanded clones and increased TCR diversity, a pattern suggesting age selection. Because profiling used bulk unsorted PBMCs, naive and antigen-experienced compartments could not be compared conclusively. Because donor CMV infection status was unknown, age-related changes in expanded clonotypes were potentially confounded. Estimates of total diversity from one million sequenced T cells were regarded as lower bounds and underestimates.

At the junction V is shortened by 1 base and J by 5 bases; bases outside the gene matches: 9. The germline V gene provides CDR1 MGHRA and CDR2 YSYEKL. The CDR3 has 16 amino acids, counting the end cysteine and phenylalanine. Only CDR3 DNA is held: 48 bases, read in frame from base 1. The sequence links TRBV4-1 to TRBJ1-2, with 8 middle bases fitting TRBD1. The sequence came from a woman aged 60-70 years in good health. The sequencing input was blood. The bases are TGCGCCAGCAGCCAAGTTCCCGGACAGGGATATTATGGCTACACCTTC. The encoded protein is CASSQVPGQGYYGYTF.